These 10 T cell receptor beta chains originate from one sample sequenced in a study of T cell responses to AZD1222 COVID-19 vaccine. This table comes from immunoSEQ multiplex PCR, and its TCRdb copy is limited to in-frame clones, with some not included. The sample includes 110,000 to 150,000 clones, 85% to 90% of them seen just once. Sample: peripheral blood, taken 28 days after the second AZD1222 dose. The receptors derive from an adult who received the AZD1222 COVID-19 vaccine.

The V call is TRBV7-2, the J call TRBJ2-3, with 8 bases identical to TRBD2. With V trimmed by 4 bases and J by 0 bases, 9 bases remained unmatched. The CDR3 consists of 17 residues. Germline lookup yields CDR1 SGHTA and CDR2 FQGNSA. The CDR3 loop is CASSSGLAYPSTDTQYF. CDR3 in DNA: TGTGCCAGCAGCTCAGGACTAGCATACCCTAGCACAGATACGCAGTATTTT.

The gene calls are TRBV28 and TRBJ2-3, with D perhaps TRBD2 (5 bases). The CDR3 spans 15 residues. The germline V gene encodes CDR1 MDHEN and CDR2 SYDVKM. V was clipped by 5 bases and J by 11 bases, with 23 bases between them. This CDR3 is CASSRSQAGLLGQYF. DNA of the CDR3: TGTGCCAGCAGTCGAAGCCAGGCGGGCCTGCTAGGGCAGTATTTT.

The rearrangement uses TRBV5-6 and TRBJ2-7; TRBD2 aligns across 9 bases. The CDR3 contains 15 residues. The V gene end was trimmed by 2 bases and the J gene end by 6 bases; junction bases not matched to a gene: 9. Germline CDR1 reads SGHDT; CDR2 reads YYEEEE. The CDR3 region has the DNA TGTGCCAGCAGCTTAGGAGTGGGACTAGCCGGCGAGCAGTACTTC. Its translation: CASSLGVGLAGEQYF.

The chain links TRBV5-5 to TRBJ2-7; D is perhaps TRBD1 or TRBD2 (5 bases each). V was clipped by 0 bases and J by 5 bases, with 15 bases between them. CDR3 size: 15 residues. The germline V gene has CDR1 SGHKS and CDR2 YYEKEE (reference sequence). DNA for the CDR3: TGTGCCAGCAGCTTGGCCTCCGGGACGTATAACGAGCAGTACTTC. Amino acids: CASSLASGTYNEQYF.

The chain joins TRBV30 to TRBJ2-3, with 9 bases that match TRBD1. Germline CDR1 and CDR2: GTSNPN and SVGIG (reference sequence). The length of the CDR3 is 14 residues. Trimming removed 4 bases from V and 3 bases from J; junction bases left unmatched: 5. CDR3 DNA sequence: TGTGCCTGGACCGTTGACAGGGGGACAGATACGCAGTATTTT. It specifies CAWTVDRGTDTQYF.

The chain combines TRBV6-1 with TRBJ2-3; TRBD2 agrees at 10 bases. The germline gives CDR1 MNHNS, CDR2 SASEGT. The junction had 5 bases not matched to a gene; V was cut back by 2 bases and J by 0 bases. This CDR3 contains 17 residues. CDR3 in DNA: TGTGCCAGCAGTGAAAGGCCTAGCGGGAGTAGCACAGATACGCAGTATTTT. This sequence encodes CASSERPSGSSTDTQYF.

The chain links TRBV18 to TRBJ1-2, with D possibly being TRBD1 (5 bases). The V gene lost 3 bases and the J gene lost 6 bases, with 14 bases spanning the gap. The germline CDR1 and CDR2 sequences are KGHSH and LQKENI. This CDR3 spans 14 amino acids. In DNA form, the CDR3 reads TGTGCCAGCTCACCGGCCGGCGGAGGGGATGGCTACACCTTC. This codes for CASSPAGGGDGYTF.

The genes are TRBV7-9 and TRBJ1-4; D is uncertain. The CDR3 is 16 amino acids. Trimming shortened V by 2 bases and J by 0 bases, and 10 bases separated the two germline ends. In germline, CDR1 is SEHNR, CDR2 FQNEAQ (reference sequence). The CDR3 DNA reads TGTGCCAGCAGCTTATTTCCCGGGACAACTAATGAAAAACTGTTTTTT. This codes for CASSLFPGTTNEKLFF.

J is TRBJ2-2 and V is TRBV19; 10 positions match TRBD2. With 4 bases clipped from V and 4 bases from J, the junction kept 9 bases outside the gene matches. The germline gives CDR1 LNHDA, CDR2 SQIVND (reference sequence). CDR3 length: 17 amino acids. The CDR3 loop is CASSRGTSAETTGELFF. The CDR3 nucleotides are TGTGCCAGTAGTAGAGGGACTAGCGCAGAAACCACCGGGGAGCTGTTTTTT.

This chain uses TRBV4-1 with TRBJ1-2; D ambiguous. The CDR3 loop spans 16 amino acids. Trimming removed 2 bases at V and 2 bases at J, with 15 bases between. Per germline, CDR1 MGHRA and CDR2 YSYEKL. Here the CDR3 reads CASSQTLRPANYGYTF. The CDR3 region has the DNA TGCGCCAGCAGCCAAACTCTTCGGCCTGCAAACTATGGCTACACCTTC.